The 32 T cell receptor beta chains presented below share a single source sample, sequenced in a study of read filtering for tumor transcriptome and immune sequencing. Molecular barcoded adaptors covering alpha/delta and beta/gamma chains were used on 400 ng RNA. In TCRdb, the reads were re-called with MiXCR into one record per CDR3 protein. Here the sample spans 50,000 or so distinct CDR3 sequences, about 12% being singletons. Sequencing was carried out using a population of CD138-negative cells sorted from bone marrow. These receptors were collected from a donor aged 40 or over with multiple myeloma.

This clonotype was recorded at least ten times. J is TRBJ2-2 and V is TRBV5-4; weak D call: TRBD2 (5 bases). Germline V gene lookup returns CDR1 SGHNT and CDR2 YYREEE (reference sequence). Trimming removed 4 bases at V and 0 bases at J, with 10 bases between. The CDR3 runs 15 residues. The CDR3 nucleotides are TGTGCCAGCAGCGTTGAACTAGCGAACACCGGGGAGCTGTTTTTT. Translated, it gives CASSVELANTGELFF.

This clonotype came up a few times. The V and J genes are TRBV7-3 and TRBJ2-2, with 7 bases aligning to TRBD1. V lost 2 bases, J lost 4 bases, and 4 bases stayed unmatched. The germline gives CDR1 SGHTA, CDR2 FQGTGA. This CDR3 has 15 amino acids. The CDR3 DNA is TGTGCCAGCAGCTTAGCCCAGGGGGTCACCGGGGAGCTGTTTTTT. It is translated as CASSLAQGVTGELFF.

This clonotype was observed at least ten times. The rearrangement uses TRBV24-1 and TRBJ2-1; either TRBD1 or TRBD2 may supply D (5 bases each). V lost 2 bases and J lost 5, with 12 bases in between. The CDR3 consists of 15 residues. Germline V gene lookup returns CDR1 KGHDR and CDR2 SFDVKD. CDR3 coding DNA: TGTGCCACCAGTGATTGGGGGTACCGGGACAATGAGCAGTTCTTC. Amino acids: CATSDWGYRDNEQFF.

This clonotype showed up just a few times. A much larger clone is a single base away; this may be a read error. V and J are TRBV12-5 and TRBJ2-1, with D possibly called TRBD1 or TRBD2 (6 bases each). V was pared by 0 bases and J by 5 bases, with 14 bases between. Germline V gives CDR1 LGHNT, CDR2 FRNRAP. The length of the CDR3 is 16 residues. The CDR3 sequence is CASGLVLGGKHNEQFF. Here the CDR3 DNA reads TGTGCTAGTGGTTTGGTACTGGGGGGCAAACACAATGAGCAGTTCTTC.

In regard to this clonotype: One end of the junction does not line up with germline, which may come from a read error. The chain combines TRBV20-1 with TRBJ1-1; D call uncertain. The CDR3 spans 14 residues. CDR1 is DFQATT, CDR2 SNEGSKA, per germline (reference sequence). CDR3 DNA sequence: TGCAGTGCTAGAGATAAAACGGGGAGCACTAAAGCTTTCTTT. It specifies CSARDKTGSTKAFF.

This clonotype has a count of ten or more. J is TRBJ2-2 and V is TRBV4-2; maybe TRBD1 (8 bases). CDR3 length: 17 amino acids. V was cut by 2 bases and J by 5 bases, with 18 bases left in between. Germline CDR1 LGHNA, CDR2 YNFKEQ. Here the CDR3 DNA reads TGTGCCAGCAGCCAAAACTTACAGGGGGAGGGGACCGGGGAGCTGTTTTTT. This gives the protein CASSQNLQGEGTGELFF.

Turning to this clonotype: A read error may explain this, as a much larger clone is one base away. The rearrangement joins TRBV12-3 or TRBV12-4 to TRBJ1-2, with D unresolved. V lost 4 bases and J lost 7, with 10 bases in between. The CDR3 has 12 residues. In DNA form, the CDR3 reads TGTGCCAGCAGTTCAGAAGGGTTTGGCTACACCTTC. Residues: CASSSEGFGYTF.

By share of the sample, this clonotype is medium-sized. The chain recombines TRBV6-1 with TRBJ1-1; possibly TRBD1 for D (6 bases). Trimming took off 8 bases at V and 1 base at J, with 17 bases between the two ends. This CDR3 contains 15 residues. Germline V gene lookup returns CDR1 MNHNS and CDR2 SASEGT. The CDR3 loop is CASVGHSTGNTEAFF. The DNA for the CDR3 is TGTGCCAGCGTGGGACACTCAACAGGGAACACTGAAGCTTTCTTT.

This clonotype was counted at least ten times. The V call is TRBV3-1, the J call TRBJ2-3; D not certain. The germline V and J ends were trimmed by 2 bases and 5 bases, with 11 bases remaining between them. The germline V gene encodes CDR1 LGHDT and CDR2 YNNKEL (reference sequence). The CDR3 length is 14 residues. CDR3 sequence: CASSQRIGVDTQYF. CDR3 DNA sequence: TGTGCCAGCAGCCAACGGATAGGAGTAGATACGCAGTATTTT.

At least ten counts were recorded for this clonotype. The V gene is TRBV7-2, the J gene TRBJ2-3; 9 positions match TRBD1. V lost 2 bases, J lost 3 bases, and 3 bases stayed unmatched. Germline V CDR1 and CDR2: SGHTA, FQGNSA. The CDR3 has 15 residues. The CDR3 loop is CASSLRGQGTDTQYF. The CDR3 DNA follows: TGTGCCAGCAGCTTAAGGGGACAGGGTACAGATACGCAGTATTTT.

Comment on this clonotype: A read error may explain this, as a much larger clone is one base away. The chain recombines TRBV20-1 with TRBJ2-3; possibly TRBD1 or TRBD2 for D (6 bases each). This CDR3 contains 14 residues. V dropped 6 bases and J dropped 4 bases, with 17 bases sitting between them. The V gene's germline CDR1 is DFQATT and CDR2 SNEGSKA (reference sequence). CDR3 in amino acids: CSAVRGGLADTQYF. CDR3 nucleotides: TGCAGTGCCGTTCGAGGGGGGTTGGCAGATACGCAGTATTTT.

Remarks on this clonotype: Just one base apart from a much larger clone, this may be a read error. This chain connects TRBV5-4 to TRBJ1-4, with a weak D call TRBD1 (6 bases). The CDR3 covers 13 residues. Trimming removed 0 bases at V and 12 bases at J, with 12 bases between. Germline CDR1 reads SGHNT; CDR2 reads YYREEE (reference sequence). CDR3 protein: CASSLDRVEELFF. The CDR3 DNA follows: TGTGCCAGCAGCTTGGACAGGGTAGAAGAACTGTTTTTT.

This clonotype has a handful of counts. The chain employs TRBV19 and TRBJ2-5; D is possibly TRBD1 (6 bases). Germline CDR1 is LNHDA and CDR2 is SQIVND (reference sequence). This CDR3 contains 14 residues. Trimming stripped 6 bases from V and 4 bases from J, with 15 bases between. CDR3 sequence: CASSTTGALETQYF. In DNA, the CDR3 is TGTGCCAGTAGCACGACAGGAGCGCTAGAGACCCAGTACTTC.

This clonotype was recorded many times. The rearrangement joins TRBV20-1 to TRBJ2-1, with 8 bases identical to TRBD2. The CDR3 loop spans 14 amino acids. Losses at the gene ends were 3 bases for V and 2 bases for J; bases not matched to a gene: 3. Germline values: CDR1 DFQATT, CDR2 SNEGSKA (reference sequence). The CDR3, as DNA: TGCAGTGCTAGCGGGGGGGCCCCCTACAATGAGCAGTTCTTC. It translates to CSASGGAPYNEQFF.

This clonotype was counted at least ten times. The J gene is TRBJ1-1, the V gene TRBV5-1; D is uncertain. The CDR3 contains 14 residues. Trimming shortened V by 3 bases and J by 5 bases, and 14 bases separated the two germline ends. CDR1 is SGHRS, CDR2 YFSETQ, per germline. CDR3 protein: CASSSLSTATEAFF. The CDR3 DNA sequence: TGCGCCAGCAGCTCACTCTCAACGGCTACTGAAGCTTTCTTT.

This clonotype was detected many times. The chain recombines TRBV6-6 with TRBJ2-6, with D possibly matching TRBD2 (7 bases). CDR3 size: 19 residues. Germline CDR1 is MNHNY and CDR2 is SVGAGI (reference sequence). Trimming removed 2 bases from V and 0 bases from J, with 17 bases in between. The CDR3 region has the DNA TGTGCCAGCAGTTACGGGGGGGGGGCCTTCCGCTCTGGGGCCAACGTCCTGACTTTC. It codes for CASSYGGGAFRSGANVLTF.

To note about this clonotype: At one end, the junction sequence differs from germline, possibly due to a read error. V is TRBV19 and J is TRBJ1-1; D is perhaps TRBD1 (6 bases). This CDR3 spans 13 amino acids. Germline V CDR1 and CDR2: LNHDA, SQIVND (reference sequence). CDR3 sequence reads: CASRRRGDTEAFF. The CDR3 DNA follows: TGTGCCAGTAGGAGAAGGGGGGACACTGAGGCTTTCTTT.

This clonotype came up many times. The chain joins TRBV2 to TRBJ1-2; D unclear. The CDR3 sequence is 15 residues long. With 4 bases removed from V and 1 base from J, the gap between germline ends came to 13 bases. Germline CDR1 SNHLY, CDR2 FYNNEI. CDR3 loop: CASSVDGMINYGYTF. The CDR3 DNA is TGTGCCAGCAGTGTAGATGGAATGATTAACTATGGCTACACCTTC.

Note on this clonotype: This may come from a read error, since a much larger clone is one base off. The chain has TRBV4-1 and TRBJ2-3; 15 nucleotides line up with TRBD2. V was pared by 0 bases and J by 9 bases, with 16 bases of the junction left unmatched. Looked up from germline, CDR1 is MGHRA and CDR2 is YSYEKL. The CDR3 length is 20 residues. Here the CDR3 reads CASSQEFSGTSGGTIPTQYF. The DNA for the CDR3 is TGCGCCAGCAGCCAAGAATTCTCCGGGACTAGCGGGGGGACGATTCCCACGCAGTATTTT.

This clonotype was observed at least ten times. The CDR3 region has the DNA TGTGCCAGCTCACCACCGGGCAGGGGGGGCACTGAAGCTTTCTTT. The encoded protein is CASSPPGRGGTEAFF. The rearrangement links TRBV18 to TRBJ1-1; 7 bases line up with TRBD1. This CDR3 has 15 residues. Trimming removed 0 bases from V and 4 bases from J; junction bases left unmatched: 5. Germline values: CDR1 KGHSH, CDR2 LQKENI.

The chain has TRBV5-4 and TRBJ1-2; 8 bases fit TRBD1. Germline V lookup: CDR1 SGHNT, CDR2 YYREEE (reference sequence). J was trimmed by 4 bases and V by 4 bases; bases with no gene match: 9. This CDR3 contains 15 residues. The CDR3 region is CASSAGTGSTYGYTF. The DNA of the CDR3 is TGTGCCAGCAGCGCCGGGACAGGTTCTACCTATGGCTACACCTTC.

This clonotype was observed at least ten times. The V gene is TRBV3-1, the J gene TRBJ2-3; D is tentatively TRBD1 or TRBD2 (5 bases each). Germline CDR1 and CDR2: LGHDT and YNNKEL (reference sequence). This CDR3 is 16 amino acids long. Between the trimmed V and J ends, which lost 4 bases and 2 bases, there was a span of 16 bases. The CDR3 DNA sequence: TGTGCCAGCAGCCCTGGGACCAACACCTTCACAGATACGCAGTATTTT. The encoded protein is CASSPGTNTFTDTQYF.

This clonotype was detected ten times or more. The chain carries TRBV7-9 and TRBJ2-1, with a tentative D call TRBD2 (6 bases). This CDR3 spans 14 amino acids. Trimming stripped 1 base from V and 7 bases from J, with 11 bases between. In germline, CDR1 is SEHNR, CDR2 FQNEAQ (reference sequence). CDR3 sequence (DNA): TGTGCCAGCAGCTTAGTTGGGGGGTTGAATGAGCAGTTCTTC. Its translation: CASSLVGGLNEQFF.

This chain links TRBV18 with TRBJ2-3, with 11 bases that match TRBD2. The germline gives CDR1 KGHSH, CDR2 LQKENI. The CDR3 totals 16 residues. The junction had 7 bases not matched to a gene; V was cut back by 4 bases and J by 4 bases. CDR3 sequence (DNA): TGTGCCAGCTCACATTGGACTAGCGGGTCCCCAGATACGCAGTATTTT. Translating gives CASSHWTSGSPDTQYF.

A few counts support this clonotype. This chain's CDR3 is CASIAGTGPAGSPLHF. The CDR3 DNA is TGTGCCAGCATCGCCGGGACAGGGCCCGCCGGATCACCCCTCCACTTT. The J gene is TRBJ1-6, the V gene TRBV12-3 or TRBV12-4; the match to TRBD1 covers 9 bases. V trimming: 7 bases; J trimming: 10 bases; junction bases outside the gene matches: 14. CDR3 length equals 16 residues.

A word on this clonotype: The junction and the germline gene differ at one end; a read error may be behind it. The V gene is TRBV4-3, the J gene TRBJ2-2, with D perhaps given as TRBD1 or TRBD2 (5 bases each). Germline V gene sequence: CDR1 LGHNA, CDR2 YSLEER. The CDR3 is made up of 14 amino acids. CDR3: CASSLRGADGEPFF. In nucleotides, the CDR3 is TGCGCCAGCAGCTTGAGAGGGGCGGACGGGGAGCCGTTTTTT.

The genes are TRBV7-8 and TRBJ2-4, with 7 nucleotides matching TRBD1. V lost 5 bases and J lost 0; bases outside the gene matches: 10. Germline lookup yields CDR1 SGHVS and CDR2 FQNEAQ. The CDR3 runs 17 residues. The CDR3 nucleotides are TGTGCCAGCAGCCCGCGGACAGGAAGTCTAGCCAAAAACATTCAGTACTTC. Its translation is CASSPRTGSLAKNIQYF.

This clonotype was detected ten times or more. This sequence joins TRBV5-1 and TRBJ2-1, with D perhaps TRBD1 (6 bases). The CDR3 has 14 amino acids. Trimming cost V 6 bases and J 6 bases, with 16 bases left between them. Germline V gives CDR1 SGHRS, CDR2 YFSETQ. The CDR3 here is CASTPDSDSNEQFF. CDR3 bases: TGCGCCAGCACCCCGGACAGCGATAGCAATGAGCAGTTCTTC.

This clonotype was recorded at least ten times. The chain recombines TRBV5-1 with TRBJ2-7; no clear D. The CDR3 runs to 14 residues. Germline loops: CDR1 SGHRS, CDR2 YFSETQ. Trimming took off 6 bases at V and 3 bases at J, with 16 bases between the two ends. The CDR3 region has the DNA TGCGCCAGCATGCCATCCGATTTATTCTACGAGCAGTACTTC. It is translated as CASMPSDLFYEQYF.

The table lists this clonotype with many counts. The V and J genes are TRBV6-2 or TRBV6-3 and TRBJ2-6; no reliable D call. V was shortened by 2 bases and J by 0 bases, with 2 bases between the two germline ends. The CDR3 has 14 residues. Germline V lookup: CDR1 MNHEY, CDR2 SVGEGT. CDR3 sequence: CASSYNSGANVLTF. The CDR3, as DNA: TGTGCCAGCAGTTACAACTCTGGGGCCAACGTCCTGACTTTC.

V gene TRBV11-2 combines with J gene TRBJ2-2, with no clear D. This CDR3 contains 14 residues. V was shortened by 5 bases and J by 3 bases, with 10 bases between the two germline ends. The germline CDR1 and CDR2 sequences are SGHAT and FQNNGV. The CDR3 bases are TGTGCCAGCAGCCTACGACCCGACACCGGGGAGCTGTTTTTT. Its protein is CASSLRPDTGELFF. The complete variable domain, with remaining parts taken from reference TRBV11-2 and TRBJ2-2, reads EAGVAQSPRYKIIEKRQSVAFWCNPISGHATLYWYQQILGQGPKLLIQFQNNGVVDDSQLPKDRFSAERLKGVDSTLKIQPAKLEDSAVYLCASSLRPDTGELFFGEGSRLTVL.

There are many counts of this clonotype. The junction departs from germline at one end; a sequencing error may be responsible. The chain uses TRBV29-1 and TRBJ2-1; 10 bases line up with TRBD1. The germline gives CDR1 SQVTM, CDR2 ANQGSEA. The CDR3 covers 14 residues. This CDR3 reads CCVLPWDRGNEQFF. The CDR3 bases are TGCTGCGTCCTACCTTGGGACAGGGGTAATGAGCAGTTCTTC.